This T cell receptor beta chain was found in a study of blood T cell repertoires in COVID-19. The overall study: The analysed material was cDNA or gDNA that came from T cells, B-cell-depleted T cells, or PBMCs.

Looked up from germline, CDR1 is MDHEN and CDR2 is SYDVKM. The germline V and J ends were trimmed by 10 bases and 4 bases, with 25 bases remaining between them. The CDR3 covers 16 residues. Produced via immunoSEQ multiplex PCR; TCRdb's table is partial and in-frame only. The sample yields about 360,000 clones, 65% to 90% seen once. Enrolled during active infection, Seattle patients were then followed longitudinally. Sequenced: peripheral blood. The gene calls are TRBV28 and TRBJ1-2, with D uncertain. The clonotype originates from an older woman with COVID-19, enrolled during active disease. The chain's CDR3 is CATLARVPIPLYGYTF. The CDR3 region has the DNA TGTGCCACCCTAGCTCGGGTGCCCATTCCCCTCTATGGCTACACCTTC.